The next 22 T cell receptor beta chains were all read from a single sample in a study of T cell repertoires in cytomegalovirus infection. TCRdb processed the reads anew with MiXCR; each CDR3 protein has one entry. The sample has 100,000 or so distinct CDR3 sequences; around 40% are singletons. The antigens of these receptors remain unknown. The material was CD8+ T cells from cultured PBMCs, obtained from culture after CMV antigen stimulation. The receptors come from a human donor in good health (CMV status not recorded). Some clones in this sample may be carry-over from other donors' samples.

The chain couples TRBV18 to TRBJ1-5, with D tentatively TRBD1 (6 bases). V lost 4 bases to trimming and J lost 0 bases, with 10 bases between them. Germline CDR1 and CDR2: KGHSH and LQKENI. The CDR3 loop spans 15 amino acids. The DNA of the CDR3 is TGTGCCAGCTCACGGACAGAGTATAGCAATCAGCCCCAGCATTTT. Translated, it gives CASSRTEYSNQPQHF.

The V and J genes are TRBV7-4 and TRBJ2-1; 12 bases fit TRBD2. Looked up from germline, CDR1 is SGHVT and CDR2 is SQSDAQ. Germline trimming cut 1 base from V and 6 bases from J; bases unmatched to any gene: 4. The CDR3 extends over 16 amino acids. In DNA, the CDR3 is TGTGCCAGCAGCTTAGGGGCGACTAGCGGGGGCAATGAGCAGTTCTTC. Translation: CASSLGATSGGNEQFF.

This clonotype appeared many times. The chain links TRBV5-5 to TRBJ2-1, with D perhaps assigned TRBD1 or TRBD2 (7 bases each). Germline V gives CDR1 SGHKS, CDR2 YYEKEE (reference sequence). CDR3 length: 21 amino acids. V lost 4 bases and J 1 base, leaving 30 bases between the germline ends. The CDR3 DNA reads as TGTGCCAGCAGCCCGAGGGGGACAGCGGGGTCAGTTAGCTTTTCCTACAATGAGCAGTTCTTC. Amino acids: CASSPRGTAGSVSFSYNEQFF.

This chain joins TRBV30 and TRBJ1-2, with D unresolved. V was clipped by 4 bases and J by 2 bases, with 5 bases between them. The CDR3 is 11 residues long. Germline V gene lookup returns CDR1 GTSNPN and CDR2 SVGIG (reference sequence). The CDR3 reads CAWTINYGYTF. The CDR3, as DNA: TGTGCCTGGACGATAAACTATGGCTACACCTTC.

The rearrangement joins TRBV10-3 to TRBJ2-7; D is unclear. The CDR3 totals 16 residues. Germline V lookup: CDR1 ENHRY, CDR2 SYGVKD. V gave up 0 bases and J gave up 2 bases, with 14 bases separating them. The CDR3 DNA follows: TGTGCCATCAGTGAGTCGACAATCGGCAGCCCCTACGAGCAGTACTTC. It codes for CAISESTIGSPYEQYF.

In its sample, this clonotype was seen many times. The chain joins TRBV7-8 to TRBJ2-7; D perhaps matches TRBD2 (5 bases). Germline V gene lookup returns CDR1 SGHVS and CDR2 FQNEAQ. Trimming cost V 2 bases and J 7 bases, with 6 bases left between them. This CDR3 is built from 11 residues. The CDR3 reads CASSLPGEQYF. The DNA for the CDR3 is TGTGCCAGCAGCTTACCGGGAGAGCAGTACTTC. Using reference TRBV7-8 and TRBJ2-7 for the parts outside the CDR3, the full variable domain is GAGVSQSPRYKVAKRGQDVALRCDPISGHVSLFWYQQALGQGPEFLTYFQNEAQLDKSGLPSDRFFAERPEGSVSTLKIQRTQQEDSAVYLCASSLPGEQYFGPGTRLTVT.

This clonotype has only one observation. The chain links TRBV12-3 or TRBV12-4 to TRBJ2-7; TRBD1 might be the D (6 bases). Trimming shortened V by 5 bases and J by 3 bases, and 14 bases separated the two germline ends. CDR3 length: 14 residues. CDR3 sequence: CASSGGQLVYEQYF. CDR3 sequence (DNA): TGTGCCAGCAGTGGAGGACAGTTAGTCTACGAGCAGTACTTC.

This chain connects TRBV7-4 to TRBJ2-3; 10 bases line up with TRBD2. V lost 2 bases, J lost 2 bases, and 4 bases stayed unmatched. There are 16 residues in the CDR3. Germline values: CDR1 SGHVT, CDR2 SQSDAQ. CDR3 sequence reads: CASSLLAGVATDTQYF. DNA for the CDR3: TGTGCCAGCAGCTTACTAGCGGGGGTCGCCACAGATACGCAGTATTTT.

CDR3 residues: CASSAPSGIQETQYF. Written as DNA, the CDR3 is TGTGCCAGCAGCGCCCCGAGCGGGATCCAAGAGACCCAGTACTTC. The chain couples TRBV7-9 to TRBJ2-5; TRBD2 matches at 7 bases. Trimming removed 5 bases from V and 1 base from J; junction bases left unmatched: 7. Germline-derived CDR1 and CDR2 are SEHNR and FQNEAQ (reference sequence). The CDR3 loop spans 15 amino acids.

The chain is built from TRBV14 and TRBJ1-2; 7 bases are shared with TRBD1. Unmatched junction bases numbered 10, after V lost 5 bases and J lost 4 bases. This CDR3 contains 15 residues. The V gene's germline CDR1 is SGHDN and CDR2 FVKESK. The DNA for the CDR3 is TGTGCCAGCAGCTCACAGACAGGGCCCACCTATGGCTACACCTTC. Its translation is CASSSQTGPTYGYTF.

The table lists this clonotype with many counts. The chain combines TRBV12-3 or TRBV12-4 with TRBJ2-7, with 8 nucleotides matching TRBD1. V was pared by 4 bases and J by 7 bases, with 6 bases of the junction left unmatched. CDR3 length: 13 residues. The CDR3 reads CASSSGQVQEQYF. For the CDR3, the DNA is TGTGCCAGCAGTTCGGGACAGGTTCAAGAGCAGTACTTC.

The CDR3 loop reads CASSIGHQPQHF. DNA of the CDR3: TGTGCCAGTAGTATAGGGCATCAGCCCCAGCATTTT. The gene calls are TRBV19 and TRBJ1-5, with D unclear. V lost 1 base to trimming and J lost 5 bases, with 3 bases between them. The CDR3 extends over 12 amino acids. CDR1 is LNHDA, CDR2 SQIVND, per germline (reference sequence).

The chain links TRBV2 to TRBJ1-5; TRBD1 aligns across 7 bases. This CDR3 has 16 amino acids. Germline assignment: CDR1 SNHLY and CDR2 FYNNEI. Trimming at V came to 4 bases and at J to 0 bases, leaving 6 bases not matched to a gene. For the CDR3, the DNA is TGTGCCAGCAGTGGGGGACAGTCATATAGCAATCAGCCCCAGCATTTT. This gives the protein CASSGGQSYSNQPQHF.

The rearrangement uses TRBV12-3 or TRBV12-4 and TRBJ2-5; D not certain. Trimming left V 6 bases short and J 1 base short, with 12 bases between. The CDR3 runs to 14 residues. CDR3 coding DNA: TGTGCCAGCAGCTACGACAAGGTCCAAGAGACCCAGTACTTC. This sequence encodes CASSYDKVQETQYF.

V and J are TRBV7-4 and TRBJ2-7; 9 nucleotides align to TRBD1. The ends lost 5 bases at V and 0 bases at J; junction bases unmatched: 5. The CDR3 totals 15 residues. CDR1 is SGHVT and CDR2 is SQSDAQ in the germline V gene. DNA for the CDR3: TGTGCCAGCAGCATACAGGGGGCATACTCCTACGAGCAGTACTTC. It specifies CASSIQGAYSYEQYF.

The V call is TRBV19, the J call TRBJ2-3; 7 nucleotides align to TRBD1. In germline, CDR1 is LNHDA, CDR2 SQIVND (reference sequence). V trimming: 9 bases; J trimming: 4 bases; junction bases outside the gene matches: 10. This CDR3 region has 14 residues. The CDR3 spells CASGDRELPDTQYF. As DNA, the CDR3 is TGTGCCAGCGGTGACAGGGAATTGCCAGATACGCAGTATTTT.

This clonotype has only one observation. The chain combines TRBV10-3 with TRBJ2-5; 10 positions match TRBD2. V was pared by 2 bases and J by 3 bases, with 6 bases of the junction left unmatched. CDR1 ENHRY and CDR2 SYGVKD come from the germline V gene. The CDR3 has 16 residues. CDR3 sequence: CAISEVSGGTEETQYF. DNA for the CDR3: TGTGCCATCAGTGAGGTTAGCGGGGGGACCGAAGAGACCCAGTACTTC.

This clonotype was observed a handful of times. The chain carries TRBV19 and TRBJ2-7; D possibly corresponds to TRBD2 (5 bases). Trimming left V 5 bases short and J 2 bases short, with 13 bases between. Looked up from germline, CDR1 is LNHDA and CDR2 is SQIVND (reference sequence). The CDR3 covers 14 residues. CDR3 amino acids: CASSPKSRAYEQYF. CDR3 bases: TGTGCCAGTAGTCCAAAGTCGCGGGCCTACGAGCAGTACTTC.

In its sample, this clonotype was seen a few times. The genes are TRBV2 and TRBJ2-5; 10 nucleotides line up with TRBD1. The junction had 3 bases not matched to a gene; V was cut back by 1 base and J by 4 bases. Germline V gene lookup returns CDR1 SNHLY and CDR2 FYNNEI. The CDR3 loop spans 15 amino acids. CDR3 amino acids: CASSEGQGARETQYF. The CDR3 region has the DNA TGTGCCAGCAGTGAAGGACAGGGGGCACGAGAGACCCAGTACTTC. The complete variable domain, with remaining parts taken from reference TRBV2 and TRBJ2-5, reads EPEVTQTPSHQVTQMGQEVILRCVPISNHLYFYWYRQILGQKVEFLVSFYNNEISEKSEIFDDQFSVERPDGSNFTLKIRSTKLEDSAMYFCASSEGQGARETQYFGPGTRLLVL.

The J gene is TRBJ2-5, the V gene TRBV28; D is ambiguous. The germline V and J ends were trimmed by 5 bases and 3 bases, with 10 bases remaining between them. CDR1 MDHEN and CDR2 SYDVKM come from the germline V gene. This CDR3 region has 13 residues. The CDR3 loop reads CASSLGFEETQYF. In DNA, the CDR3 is TGTGCCAGCAGTCTCGGCTTTGAAGAGACCCAGTACTTC. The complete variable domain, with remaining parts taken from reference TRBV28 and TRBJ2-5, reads DVKVTQSSRYLVKRTGEKVFLECVQDMDHENMFWYRQDPGLGLRLIYFSYDVKMKEKGDIPEGYSVSREKKERFSLILESASTNQTSMYLCASSLGFEETQYFGPGTRLLVL.

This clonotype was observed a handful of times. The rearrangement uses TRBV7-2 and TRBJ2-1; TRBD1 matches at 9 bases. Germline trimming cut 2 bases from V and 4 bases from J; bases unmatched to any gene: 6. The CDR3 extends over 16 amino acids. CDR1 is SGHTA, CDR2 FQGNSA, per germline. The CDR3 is CASSLTGTGMYNEQFF. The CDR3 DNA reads TGTGCCAGCAGCTTAACGGGGACAGGGATGTACAATGAGCAGTTCTTC.

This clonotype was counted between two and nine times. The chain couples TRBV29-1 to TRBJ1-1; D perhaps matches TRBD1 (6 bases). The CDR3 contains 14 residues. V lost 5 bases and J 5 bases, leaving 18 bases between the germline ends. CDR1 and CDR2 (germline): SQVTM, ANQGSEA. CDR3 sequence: CSVFPPAGATEAFF. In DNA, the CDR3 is TGCAGCGTTTTCCCCCCCGCAGGGGCGACTGAAGCTTTCTTT.